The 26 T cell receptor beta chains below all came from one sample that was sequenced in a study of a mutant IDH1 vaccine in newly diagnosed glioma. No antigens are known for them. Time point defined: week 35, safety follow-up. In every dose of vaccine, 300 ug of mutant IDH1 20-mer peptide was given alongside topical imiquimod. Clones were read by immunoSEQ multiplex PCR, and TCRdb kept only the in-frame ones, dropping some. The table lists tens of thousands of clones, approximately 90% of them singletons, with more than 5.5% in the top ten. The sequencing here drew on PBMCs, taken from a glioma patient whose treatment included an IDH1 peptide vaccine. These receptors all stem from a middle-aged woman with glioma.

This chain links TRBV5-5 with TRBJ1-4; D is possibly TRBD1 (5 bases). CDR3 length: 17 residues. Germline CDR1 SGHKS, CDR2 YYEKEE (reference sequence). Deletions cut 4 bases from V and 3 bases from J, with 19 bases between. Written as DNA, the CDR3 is TGTGCCAGCAGCCGGGAAGCCGCCAGACAGCCTAATGAAAAACTGTTTTTT. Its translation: CASSREAARQPNEKLFF.

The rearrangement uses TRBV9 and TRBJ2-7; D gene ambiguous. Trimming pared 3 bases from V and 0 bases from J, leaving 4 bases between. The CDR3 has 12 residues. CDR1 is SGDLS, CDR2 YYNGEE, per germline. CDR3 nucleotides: TGTGCCAGCAGCGGAAGCTCCTACGAGCAGTACTTC. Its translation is CASSGSSYEQYF.

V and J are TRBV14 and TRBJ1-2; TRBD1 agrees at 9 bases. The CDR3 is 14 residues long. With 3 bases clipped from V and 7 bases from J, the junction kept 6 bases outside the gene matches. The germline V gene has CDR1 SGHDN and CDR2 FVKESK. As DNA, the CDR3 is TGTGCCAGCAGCCAGTTAACAGGGGGCTTTGGCTACACCTTC. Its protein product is CASSQLTGGFGYTF.

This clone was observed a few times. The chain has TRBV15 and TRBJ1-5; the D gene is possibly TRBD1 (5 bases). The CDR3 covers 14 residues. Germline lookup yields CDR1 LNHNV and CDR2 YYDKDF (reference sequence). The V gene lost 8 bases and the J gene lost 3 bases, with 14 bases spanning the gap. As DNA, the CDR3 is TGTGCCACCGGACAATACGGTTTCAATCAGCCCCAGCATTTT. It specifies CATGQYGFNQPQHF.

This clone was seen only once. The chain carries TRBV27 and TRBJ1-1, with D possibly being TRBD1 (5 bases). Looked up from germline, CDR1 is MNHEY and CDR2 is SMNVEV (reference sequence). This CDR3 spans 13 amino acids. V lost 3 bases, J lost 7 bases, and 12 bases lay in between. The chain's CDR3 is CASSFVRDSEAFF. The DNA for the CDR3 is TGTGCCAGCAGTTTCGTCCGTGACAGTGAAGCTTTCTTT.

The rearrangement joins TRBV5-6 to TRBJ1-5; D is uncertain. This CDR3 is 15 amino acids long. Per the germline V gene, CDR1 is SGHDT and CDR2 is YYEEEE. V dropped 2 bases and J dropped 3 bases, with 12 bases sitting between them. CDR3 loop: CASSLWAGANQPQHF. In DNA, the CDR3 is TGTGCCAGCAGCTTATGGGCGGGCGCCAATCAGCCCCAGCATTTT. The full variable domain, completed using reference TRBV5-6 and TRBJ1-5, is DAGVTQSPTHLIKTRGQQVTLRCSPKSGHDTVSWYQQALGQGPQFIFQYYEEEERQRGNFPDRFSGHQFPNYSSELNVNALLLGDSALYLCASSLWAGANQPQHFGDGTRLSIL.

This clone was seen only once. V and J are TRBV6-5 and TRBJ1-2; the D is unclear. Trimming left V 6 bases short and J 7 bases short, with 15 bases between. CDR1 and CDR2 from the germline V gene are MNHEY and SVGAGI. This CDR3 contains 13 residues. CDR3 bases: TGTGCCAGCAGCCCCGAAGGCACTCGTGGCTACACCTTC. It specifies CASSPEGTRGYTF.

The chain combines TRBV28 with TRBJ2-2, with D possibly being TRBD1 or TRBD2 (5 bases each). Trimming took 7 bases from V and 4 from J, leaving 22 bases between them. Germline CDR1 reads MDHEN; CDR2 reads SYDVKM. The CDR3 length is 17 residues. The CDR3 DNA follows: TGTGCCAGCATTACCGATCGGGGCGGACGGGGCACCGGGGAGCTGTTTTTT. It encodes CASITDRGGRGTGELFF.

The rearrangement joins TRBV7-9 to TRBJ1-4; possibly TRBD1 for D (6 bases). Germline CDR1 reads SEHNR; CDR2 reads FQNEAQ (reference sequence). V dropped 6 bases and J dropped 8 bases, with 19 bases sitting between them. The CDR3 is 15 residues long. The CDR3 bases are TGTGCCAGCAGGGCTGCCAGGGGACCTCTAGAAAAACTGTTTTTT. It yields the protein CASRAARGPLEKLFF.

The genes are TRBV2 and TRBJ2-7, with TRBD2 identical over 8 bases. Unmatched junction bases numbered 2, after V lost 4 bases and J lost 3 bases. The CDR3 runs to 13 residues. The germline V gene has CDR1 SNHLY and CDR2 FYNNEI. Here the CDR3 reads CASSGLAHYEQYF. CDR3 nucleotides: TGTGCCAGCAGTGGACTAGCGCACTACGAGCAGTACTTC.

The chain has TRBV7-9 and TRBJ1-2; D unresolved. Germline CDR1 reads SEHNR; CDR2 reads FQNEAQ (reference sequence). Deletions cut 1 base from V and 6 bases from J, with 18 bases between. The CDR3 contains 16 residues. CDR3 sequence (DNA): TGTGCCAGCAGCTTAGGAGGAGTTGAGGGAATAAATGGCTACACCTTC. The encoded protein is CASSLGGVEGINGYTF.

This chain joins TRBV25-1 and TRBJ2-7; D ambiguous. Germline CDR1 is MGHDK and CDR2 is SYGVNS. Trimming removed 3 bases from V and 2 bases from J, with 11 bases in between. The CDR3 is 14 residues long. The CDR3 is CASSDRLGTYEQYF. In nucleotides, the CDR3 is TGTGCCAGCAGTGATAGGTTGGGTACCTACGAGCAGTACTTC.

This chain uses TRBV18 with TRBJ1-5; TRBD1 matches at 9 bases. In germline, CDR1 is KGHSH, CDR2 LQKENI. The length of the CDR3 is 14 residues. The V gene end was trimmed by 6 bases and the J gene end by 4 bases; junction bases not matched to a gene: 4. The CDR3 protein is CASSSGTGNQPQHF. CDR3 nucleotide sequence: TGTGCCAGCTCGTCAGGGACAGGGAATCAGCCCCAGCATTTT.

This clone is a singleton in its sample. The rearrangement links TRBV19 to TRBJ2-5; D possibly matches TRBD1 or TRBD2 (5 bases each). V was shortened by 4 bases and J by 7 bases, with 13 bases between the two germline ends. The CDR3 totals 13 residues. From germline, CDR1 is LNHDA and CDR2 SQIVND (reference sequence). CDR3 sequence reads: CASSRGIEGTQYF. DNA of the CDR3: TGTGCCAGTAGTAGGGGGATCGAAGGGACCCAGTACTTC. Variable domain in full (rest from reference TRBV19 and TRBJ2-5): DGGITQSPKYLFRKEGQNVTLSCEQNLNHDAMYWYRQDPGQGLRLIYYSQIVNDFQKGDIAEGYSVSREKKESFPLTVTSAQKNPTAFYLCASSRGIEGTQYFGPGTRLLVL.

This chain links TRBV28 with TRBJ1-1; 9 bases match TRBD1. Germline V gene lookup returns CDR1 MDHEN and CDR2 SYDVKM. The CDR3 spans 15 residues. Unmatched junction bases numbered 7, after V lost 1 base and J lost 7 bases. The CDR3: CASSLFNPGQGEAFF. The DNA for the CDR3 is TGTGCCAGCAGTTTATTCAATCCGGGACAGGGTGAAGCTTTCTTT.

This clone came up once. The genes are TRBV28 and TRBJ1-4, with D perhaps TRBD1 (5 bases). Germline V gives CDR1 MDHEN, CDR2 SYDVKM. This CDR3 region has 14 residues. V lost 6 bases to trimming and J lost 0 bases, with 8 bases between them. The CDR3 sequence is CASRRGTTNEKLFF. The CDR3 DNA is TGTGCCAGCAGAAGGGGAACAACTAATGAAAAACTGTTTTTT. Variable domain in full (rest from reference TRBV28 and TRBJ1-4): DVKVTQSSRYLVKRTGEKVFLECVQDMDHENMFWYRQDPGLGLRLIYFSYDVKMKEKGDIPEGYSVSREKKERFSLILESASTNQTSMYLCASRRGTTNEKLFFGSGTQLSVL.

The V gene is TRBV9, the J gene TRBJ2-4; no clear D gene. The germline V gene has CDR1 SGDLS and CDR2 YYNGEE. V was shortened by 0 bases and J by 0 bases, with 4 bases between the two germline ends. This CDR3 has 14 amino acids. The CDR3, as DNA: TGTGCCAGCAGCGTAGGTGTAGCCAAAAACATTCAGTACTTC. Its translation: CASSVGVAKNIQYF.

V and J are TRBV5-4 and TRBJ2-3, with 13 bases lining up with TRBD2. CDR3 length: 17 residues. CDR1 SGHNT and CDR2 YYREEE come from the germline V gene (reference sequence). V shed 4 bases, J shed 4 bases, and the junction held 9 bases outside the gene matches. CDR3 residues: CASSPGLAGDGADTQYF. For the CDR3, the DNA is TGTGCCAGCAGCCCCGGACTAGCGGGAGACGGGGCAGATACGCAGTATTTT.

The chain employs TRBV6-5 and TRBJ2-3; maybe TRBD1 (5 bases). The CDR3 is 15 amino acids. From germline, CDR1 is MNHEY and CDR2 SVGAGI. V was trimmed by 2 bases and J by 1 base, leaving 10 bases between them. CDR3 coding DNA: TGTGCCAGCAGTTACAAGGACATTCGCACAGATACGCAGTATTTT. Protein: CASSYKDIRTDTQYF.

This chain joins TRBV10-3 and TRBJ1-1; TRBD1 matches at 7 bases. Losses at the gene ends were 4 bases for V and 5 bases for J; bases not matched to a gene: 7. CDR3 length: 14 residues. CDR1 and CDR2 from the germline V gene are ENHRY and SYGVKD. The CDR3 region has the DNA TGTGCCATCAGTGCAGGGGGTGACGGAACTGAAGCTTTCTTT. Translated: CAISAGGDGTEAFF.

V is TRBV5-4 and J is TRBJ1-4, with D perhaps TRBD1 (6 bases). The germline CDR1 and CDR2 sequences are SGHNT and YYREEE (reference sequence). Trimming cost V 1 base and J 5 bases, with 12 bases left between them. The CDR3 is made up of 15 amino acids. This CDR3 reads CASSLNRAVNEKLFF. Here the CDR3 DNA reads TGTGCCAGCAGCTTGAACAGGGCTGTGAATGAAAAACTGTTTTTT.

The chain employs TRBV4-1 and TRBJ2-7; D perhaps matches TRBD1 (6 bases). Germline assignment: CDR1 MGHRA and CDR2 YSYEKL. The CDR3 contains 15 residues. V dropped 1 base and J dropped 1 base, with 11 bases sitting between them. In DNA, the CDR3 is TGCGCCAGCAGCCAAGCTCCGGGACAATCCTACGAGCAGTACTTC. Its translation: CASSQAPGQSYEQYF.

CDR3 residues: CASSLSREWELFF. CDR3 bases: TGTGCCAGCAGCTTGAGCCGGGAGTGGGAGCTGTTTTTT. The genes are TRBV5-5 and TRBJ2-2; D may be TRBD2 (6 bases). There are 13 residues in the CDR3. Germline V gives CDR1 SGHKS, CDR2 YYEKEE (reference sequence). Trimming cost V 1 base and J 9 bases, with 10 bases left between them.

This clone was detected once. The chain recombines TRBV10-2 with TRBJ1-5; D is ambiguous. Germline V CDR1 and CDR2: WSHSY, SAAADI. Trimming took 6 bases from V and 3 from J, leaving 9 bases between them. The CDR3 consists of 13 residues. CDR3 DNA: TGCGCCAGCAGGATGGGGTCCAATCAGCCCCAGCATTTT. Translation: CASRMGSNQPQHF.

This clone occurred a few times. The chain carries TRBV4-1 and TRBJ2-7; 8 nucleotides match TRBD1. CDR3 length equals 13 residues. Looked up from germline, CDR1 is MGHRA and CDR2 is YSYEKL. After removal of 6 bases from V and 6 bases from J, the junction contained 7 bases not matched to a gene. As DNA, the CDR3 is TGCGCCAGCAGGGATATGACAGGGGTCGAGCAGTACTTC. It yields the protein CASRDMTGVEQYF.

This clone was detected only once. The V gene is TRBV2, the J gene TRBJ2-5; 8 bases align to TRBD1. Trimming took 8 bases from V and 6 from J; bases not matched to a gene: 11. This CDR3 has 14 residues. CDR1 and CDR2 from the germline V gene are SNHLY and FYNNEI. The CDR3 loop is CASLDRGEGKTQYF. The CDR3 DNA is TGTGCCAGCCTTGACAGGGGAGAGGGTAAGACCCAGTACTTC. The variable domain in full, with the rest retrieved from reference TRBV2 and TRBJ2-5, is EPEVTQTPSHQVTQMGQEVILRCVPISNHLYFYWYRQILGQKVEFLVSFYNNEISEKSEIFDDQFSVERPDGSNFTLKIRSTKLEDSAMYFCASLDRGEGKTQYFGPGTRLLVL.